A single sample gave rise to the 22 T cell receptor beta chains below, sequenced in a study of T-cell reconstitution after alpha-beta-depleted transplantation in children. TCRbeta library preparation incorporated unique molecular identifiers. TCRdb re-derived calls from the PCR reads in MiXCR, one entry per CDR3 protein. The sample yields roughly 790,000 distinct CDR3 sequences, around 15% seen once. This specimen was PBMCs, mostly from graft donor cells, taken 360 days after TCRalphabeta/CD19-depleted stem cell transplant. The receptors come from a male patient aged 10 to 17 who had a stem cell transplant for acute lymphoblastic leukemia, so the T cells may come from the graft donor.

V and J are TRBV4-1 and TRBJ2-5; TRBD2 matches at 9 bases. The CDR3 spans 15 residues. Trimming removed 1 base from V and 4 bases from J; junction bases left unmatched: 4. Germline V gene data show CDR1 as MGHRA and CDR2 as YSYEKL. The CDR3 DNA sequence: TGCGCCAGCAGCCAAGGAGCGGGAGGAATAGAGACCCAGTACTTC. It codes for CASSQGAGGIETQYF.

This clonotype has only a few counts. This chain links TRBV6-5 with TRBJ2-5; D ambiguous. The V gene's germline CDR1 is MNHEY and CDR2 SVGAGI. The length of the CDR3 is 11 residues. Trimming took 7 bases from V and 5 from J, leaving 8 bases between them. The CDR3 protein is CASTNVETQYF. The CDR3 DNA is TGTGCCAGCACAAACGTGGAGACCCAGTACTTC.

This clonotype was seen many times. The V and J genes are TRBV5-8 and TRBJ2-1, with 10 bases lining up with TRBD2. There are 15 residues in the CDR3. J was trimmed by 3 bases and V by 5 bases; bases with no gene match: 5. Looked up from germline, CDR1 is SGHTS and CDR2 is YDEGEE. The CDR3: CASRYRTSGYNEQFF. The CDR3, as DNA: TGTGCCAGCAGGTACAGGACTAGCGGCTACAATGAGCAGTTCTTC.

The chain links TRBV3-1 to TRBJ2-7; D possibly corresponds to TRBD2 (6 bases). Germline CDR1 LGHDT, CDR2 YNNKEL (reference sequence). CDR3 length: 14 amino acids. V lost 4 bases and J lost 7, with 17 bases in between. CDR3 bases: TGTGCCAGCAGCCCGAGACTAGAGTCGAGGGAGCAGTACTTC. Its translation: CASSPRLESREQYF.

This chain joins TRBV24-1 and TRBJ1-4; tentative D call: TRBD1 (6 bases). This CDR3 has 15 amino acids. The germline V and J ends were trimmed by 2 bases and 3 bases, with 9 bases remaining between them. Germline CDR1 is KGHDR and CDR2 is SFDVKD. The chain's CDR3 is CATSDSGAPNEKLFF. As DNA, the CDR3 is TGTGCCACCAGTGATTCGGGGGCGCCTAATGAAAAACTGTTTTTT.

In this sample, this clonotype turned up a few times. The chain combines TRBV5-1 with TRBJ2-1, with D perhaps TRBD2 (5 bases). Trimming left V 1 base short and J 6 bases short, with 17 bases between. The CDR3 spans 16 residues. The germline V gene has CDR1 SGHRS and CDR2 YFSETQ. In nucleotides, the CDR3 is TGCGCCAGCAGCTTGCCCCGACTAACCCCCTCCAATGAGCAGTTCTTC. Translated: CASSLPRLTPSNEQFF.

CDR3 residues: CSASPHHNQPQHF. The CDR3 DNA is TGCAGTGCTAGCCCCCACCACAATCAGCCCCAGCATTTT. The rearrangement joins TRBV20-1 to TRBJ1-5; D is undetermined. Germline CDR1 DFQATT, CDR2 SNEGSKA (reference sequence). Trimming took off 3 bases at V and 3 bases at J, with 9 bases between the two ends. The CDR3 has 13 residues.

This clonotype came up a few times. The V and J genes are TRBV20-1 and TRBJ2-7; D remains ambiguous. Trimming cost V 4 bases and J 2 bases, with 15 bases left between them. CDR1 is DFQATT and CDR2 is SNEGSKA in the germline V gene (reference sequence). CDR3 length equals 14 residues. CDR3 DNA: TGCAGTGCTAAACAAGGATTTGCCCCCTACGAGCAGTACTTC. As protein: CSAKQGFAPYEQYF.

This clonotype was detected only a few times. V and J are TRBV5-1 and TRBJ2-5; 10 bases align to TRBD2. The germline CDR1 and CDR2 sequences are SGHRS and YFSETQ. This CDR3 contains 18 residues. With V trimmed by 0 bases and J by 4 bases, 12 bases remained unmatched. The CDR3 bases are TGCGCCAGCAGCTTGGCCAAGGCTAGCGGGAGTTCGGGAGAGACCCAGTACTTC. It encodes CASSLAKASGSSGETQYF.

The V gene is TRBV11-2, the J gene TRBJ2-5; 8 nucleotides match TRBD2. Germline CDR1 reads SGHAT; CDR2 reads FQNNGV. The CDR3 sequence is 16 residues long. Trimming took 3 bases from V and 7 from J; bases not matched to a gene: 13. The CDR3: CASSFLREGLKGTQYF. The CDR3 DNA is TGTGCCAGCAGCTTTCTCCGGGAGGGCCTAAAGGGGACCCAGTACTTC.

V is TRBV11-2 and J is TRBJ1-3; 7 bases are shared with TRBD1. Trimming at V came to 4 bases and at J to 6 bases, leaving 12 bases not matched to a gene. The CDR3 covers 16 residues. Germline V CDR1 and CDR2: SGHAT, FQNNGV. The CDR3 is CASSSAMDRRVNTIYF. The CDR3 DNA reads TGTGCCAGCAGCTCAGCTATGGACAGGAGGGTAAACACCATATATTTT.

This clonotype was detected a few times. J is TRBJ1-1 and V is TRBV4-1; the D gene is possibly TRBD1 (6 bases). CDR3 length equals 15 residues. Trimming removed 4 bases at V and 0 bases at J, with 12 bases between. CDR1 MGHRA and CDR2 YSYEKL come from the germline V gene. In DNA, the CDR3 is TGCGCCAGCAGCCTGGCAGGGGCCTTGAACACTGAAGCTTTCTTT. Translation: CASSLAGALNTEAFF.

CDR3 nucleotides: TGTGCCAGTAGGTCGACAGACCACTACGAGCAGTACTTC. Its translation: CASRSTDHYEQYF. The V call is TRBV19, the J call TRBJ2-7; D may be TRBD1 (5 bases). Germline V gene sequence: CDR1 LNHDA, CDR2 SQIVND (reference sequence). CDR3 length: 13 amino acids. V was trimmed by 6 bases and J by 3 bases, leaving 12 bases between them.

This chain uses TRBV20-1 with TRBJ1-2, with D unclear. Trimming pared 1 base from V and 0 bases from J, leaving 9 bases between. The germline V gene has CDR1 DFQATT and CDR2 SNEGSKA (reference sequence). CDR3 length: 14 amino acids. The CDR3 region is CSARVVRANYGYTF. The CDR3 DNA reads TGCAGTGCTAGAGTTGTCAGAGCTAACTATGGCTACACCTTC.

The chain recombines TRBV9 with TRBJ2-1, with D unclear. Trimming stripped 4 bases from V and 2 bases from J, with 7 bases between. The CDR3 totals 13 residues. Germline CDR1 is SGDLS and CDR2 is YYNGEE. In nucleotides, the CDR3 is TGTGCCAGCAGCAAAGACCCCTACAATGAGCAGTTCTTC. It is translated as CASSKDPYNEQFF.

This clonotype was counted ten times or more. This chain joins TRBV10-3 and TRBJ2-7; D may correspond to TRBD1 or TRBD2 (5 bases each). V was cut by 10 bases and J by 3 bases, with 16 bases left in between. Germline V gene lookup returns CDR1 ENHRY and CDR2 SYGVKD. The CDR3 covers 13 residues. The CDR3 DNA reads as TGTGCCAACTCCGGGACGAACAGCTACGAGCAGTACTTC. As protein: CANSGTNSYEQYF.

This clonotype has just a few counts. This chain joins TRBV3-1 and TRBJ2-7; D not resolved. Germline V gene sequence: CDR1 LGHDT, CDR2 YNNKEL (reference sequence). This CDR3 is 15 amino acids long. The germline V and J ends were trimmed by 4 bases and 2 bases, with 15 bases remaining between them. In DNA, the CDR3 is TGTGCCAGCAGCCCCCGTGTTAGCCCAACCTACGAGCAGTACTTC. Protein sequence: CASSPRVSPTYEQYF.

The V gene is TRBV7-8, the J gene TRBJ1-4; D possibly corresponds to TRBD1 (6 bases). V was shortened by 1 base and J by 6 bases, with 9 bases between the two germline ends. CDR1 and CDR2 (germline): SGHVS, FQNEAQ. The CDR3 covers 14 residues. CDR3 nucleotides: TGTGCCAGCAGCTTAGGGGGGCCTTATGAAAAACTGTTTTTT. As protein: CASSLGGPYEKLFF.

This rearrangement joins TRBV25-1 to TRBJ2-6, with D tentatively TRBD2 (5 bases). Germline V CDR1 and CDR2: MGHDK, SYGVNS. The V end was cut by 1 base, the J end by 1 base, with 5 bases between. The CDR3 runs 15 residues. The CDR3 spells CASSESGSGANVLTF. The CDR3 DNA reads TGTGCCAGCAGTGAATCGGGGTCTGGGGCCAACGTCCTGACTTTC.

The table lists this clonotype with a few counts. The genes are TRBV5-1 and TRBJ1-3, with 7 bases aligning to TRBD1. The CDR3 runs to 17 residues. Germline CDR1 and CDR2: SGHRS and YFSETQ. Losses at the gene ends were 0 bases for V and 0 bases for J; bases not matched to a gene: 6. This CDR3 is CASSLVGGHSSGNTIYF. The DNA for the CDR3 is TGCGCCAGCAGCTTGGTAGGGGGCCACTCCTCTGGAAACACCATATATTTT.

The rearrangement uses TRBV2 and TRBJ2-1, with a weak D call TRBD2 (6 bases). Trimming cost V 7 bases and J 0 bases, with 16 bases left between them. This CDR3 is built from 16 residues. Germline loops: CDR1 SNHLY, CDR2 FYNNEI. The CDR3 nucleotides read TGTGCCAGCATCCCCAGCGGGTCGAGCTCCTACAATGAGCAGTTCTTC. Its protein is CASIPSGSSSYNEQFF.

This rearrangement joins TRBV7-9 to TRBJ2-5; 7 nucleotides align to TRBD2. Per the germline V gene, CDR1 is SEHNR and CDR2 is FQNEAQ (reference sequence). V lost 5 bases, J lost 1 base, and 4 bases stayed unmatched. The CDR3 spans 14 residues. In DNA, the CDR3 is TGTGCCAGCAGCCCTAGCGGACCCCAAGAGACCCAGTACTTC. Protein sequence: CASSPSGPQETQYF. The full variable domain, its missing parts supplied by reference TRBV7-9 and TRBJ2-5, is DTGVSQNPRHKITKRGQNVTFRCDPISEHNRLYWYRQTLGQGPEFLTYFQNEAQLEKSRLLSDRFSAERPKGSFSTLEIQRTEQGDSAMYLCASSPSGPQETQYFGPGTRLLVL.